This T cell receptor beta chain originates from a study of cytomegalovirus exposure and HLA in healthy donors. Across the study: Drawn from HLA-typed donors, approximately 85 million unique TCRs were held in an early data release. Findings and caveats of the study: Later on, analysis showed that most CMV-associated TCR beta chains appeared to be HLA-restricted. Within an earlier analysis, most TCR beta V segments proved productive either about 90% or about 30% of the time. Exclusion applied to some V segments, including TRBV6-2 and TRBV6-3, as they were indistinguishable.

Use of 60 Vbeta and 13 Jbeta primers characterized the PCR. Some clones are missing from TCRdb's copy, which holds only in-frame ones; the method was immunoSEQ multiplex PCR. The repertoire holds around 200,000 clones, about 79% seen once, with 0.95% to 1.5% in the top ten. J lost 5 bases, V lost 6 bases, and 15 bases had no gene match. There are 16 residues in the CDR3. The germline V gene encodes CDR1 MDHEN and CDR2 SYDVKM. With regard to this clone: Its antigen is undetermined.

The chain combines TRBV28 with TRBJ2-7, with 8 positions matching TRBD2. Sequenced input: PBMCs. This TCR came from a girl aged 2-10 years in good health and CMV-seropositive. In nucleotides, the CDR3 is TGTGCCAGCAGCCATCCGACTAGCGCCCTACAAAACGAGCAGTACTTC. This codes for CASSHPTSALQNEQYF. Full variable domain (remainder filled in from reference TRBV28 and TRBJ2-7): DVKVTQSSRYLVKRTGEKVFLECVQDMDHENMFWYRQDPGLGLRLIYFSYDVKMKEKGDIPEGYSVSREKKERFSLILESASTNQTSMYLCASSHPTSALQNEQYFGPGTRLTVT.